This passage covers 3 T cell receptor beta chains from one sample sequenced in a study of blood T cells in healthy people across ages. For the second PCR, which ran for about 6 to 12 cycles, a sample-barcoded 5' primer and a J-beta primer mix were used. TCRdb reprocessed the 5' RACE reads with MiXCR, giving one entry per CDR3 protein. The data show approximately 810,000 distinct CDR3 sequences, 29% seen once. The specimen sequenced was blood. The receptors were gathered from a woman of 80 years or more in good health.

Details on this clonotype: Given a much more abundant clone one base away, this may be a read error. The chain combines TRBV4-3 with TRBJ1-6; D is unresolved. Germline V gene lookup returns CDR1 LGHNA and CDR2 YSLEER. The CDR3 totals 15 residues. The CDR3 region has the DNA TGCGCCAGCAGCCAAGAACCAGGCTATAGTTCACCCCTCCACTTT. Translating it yields CASSQEPGYSSPLHF.

The genes are TRBV7-2 and TRBJ1-2; no clear D. CDR3 length: 12 residues. From germline, CDR1 is SGHTA and CDR2 FQGNSA. V lost 6 bases, J lost 6 bases, and 11 bases lay in between. The CDR3, as DNA: TGTGCCAGCAGTATCGGTCTCGATGGCTACACCTTC. Its protein product is CASSIGLDGYTF.

This clonotype was counted ten times or more. The chain joins TRBV15 to TRBJ1-5; 7 bases are shared with TRBD1. Trimming cost V 0 bases and J 4 bases; bases outside gene matches: 12. In germline, CDR1 is LNHNV, CDR2 YYDKDF (reference sequence). CDR3 length: 18 amino acids. CDR3 coding DNA: TGTGCCACCAGCAGAGATCTAGGGGGCCCGGGGAGAAATCAGCCCCAGCATTTT. Protein sequence: CATSRDLGGPGRNQPQHF.